These 19 T cell receptor beta chains were all obtained from the same sample, sequenced in a study of blood T cells in healthy people across ages. Together with a sample-barcoded 5' primer, a J-beta primer mix was included in a second PCR lasting roughly 7 to 11 cycles. Via MiXCR, TCRdb re-called the 5' RACE reads, giving one row per CDR3 protein. The repertoire holds hundreds of thousands of distinct CDR3 sequences, with 29% as singletons. Sequencing input: blood. Receptors originate from a woman older than 75 in good health.

This clonotype was observed at least ten times. The V call is TRBV6-2 or TRBV6-3, the J call TRBJ2-1; TRBD1 agrees at 9 bases. V was clipped by 0 bases and J by 1 base; unmatched bases: 1. In germline, CDR1 is MNHEY, CDR2 SVGEGT. The length of the CDR3 is 16 residues. DNA of the CDR3: TGTGCCAGCAGTTACTCAGGACAGGGGTCCTACAATGAGCAGTTCTTC. It encodes CASSYSGQGSYNEQFF.

A few counts support this clonotype. A much larger clone lies one base from this, so it may be a read error. The chain carries TRBV5-5 and TRBJ2-1; 11 bases align to TRBD2. This CDR3 has 15 amino acids. The V gene's germline CDR1 is SGHKS and CDR2 YYEKEE (reference sequence). The CDR3 region has the DNA TGTGCCGGCAGCTTGACACTAGCGGGGGTCAATGAGCAGTTCTTC. Its protein is CAGSLTLAGVNEQFF.

By frequency in the sample, this clonotype is large (0.1 to 1%). This rearrangement joins TRBV10-2 to TRBJ2-3; no clear D. Per the germline V gene, CDR1 is WSHSY and CDR2 is SAAADI. The CDR3 loop spans 13 amino acids. Between the trimmed V and J ends, which lost 10 bases and 6 bases, there was a span of 17 bases. The chain's CDR3 is CAIEAPPGDTQYF. For the CDR3, the DNA is TGCGCCATCGAGGCCCCGCCCGGGGATACGCAGTATTTT.

In this sample, this clonotype turned up many times. This chain links TRBV7-9 with TRBJ2-3; D may be TRBD1 or TRBD2 (5 bases each). The germline gives CDR1 SEHNR, CDR2 FQNEAQ (reference sequence). The CDR3 length is 18 residues. The V gene lost 6 bases and the J gene lost 0 bases, with 22 bases spanning the gap. The CDR3 loop is CASRVIQGEKGSTDTQYF. The CDR3 coding sequence is TGTGCCAGCAGGGTCATACAAGGGGAGAAGGGGAGCACAGATACGCAGTATTTT.

This clonotype was observed at least ten times. The gene calls are TRBV5-1 and TRBJ2-1, with TRBD1 as a possible D gene (9 bases). The V gene's germline CDR1 is SGHRS and CDR2 YFSETQ. This CDR3 comprises 15 residues. Trimming removed 4 bases from V and 6 bases from J, with 17 bases in between. The CDR3 loop is CASSLGTGTSNEQFF. CDR3 nucleotide sequence: TGCGCCAGCAGCCTCGGGACAGGGACTAGCAATGAGCAGTTCTTC. Looking up the rest from reference TRBV5-1 and TRBJ2-1 gives the full variable domain: KAGVTQTPRYLIKTRGQQVTLSCSPISGHRSVSWYQQTPGQGLQFLFEYFSETQRNKGNFPGRFSGRQFSNSRSEMNVSTLELGDSALYLCASSLGTGTSNEQFFGPGTRLTVL.

This clonotype was seen a few times. The germline gene is not matched at one end of the junction; a read error may be the cause. The DNA of the CDR3 is TGTGCCAACAGCTTAGCGCAGACCCTCTCTACGTCTAACTATGGCTACACCTTC. Protein product: CANSLAQTLSTSNYGYTF. The gene calls are TRBV7-9 and TRBJ1-2; no clear D. Germline V gene sequence: CDR1 SEHNR, CDR2 FQNEAQ (reference sequence). The CDR3 has 18 amino acids.

The CDR3 spells CASSSIVGGAGGELFF. CDR3 bases: TGTGCCAGCAGCTCGATCGTAGGGGGCGCAGGCGGGGAGCTGTTTTTT. The chain carries TRBV7-9 and TRBJ2-2; 7 bases agree with TRBD1. With V trimmed by 4 bases and J by 7 bases, 12 bases remained unmatched. Germline V CDR1 and CDR2: SEHNR, FQNEAQ (reference sequence). The CDR3 sequence is 16 residues long.

The table lists this clonotype with many counts. The V and J genes are TRBV7-2 and TRBJ2-3, with a possible D match to TRBD1 (6 bases). This CDR3 comprises 16 residues. Germline assignment: CDR1 SGHTA and CDR2 FQGNSA. The V end lost 2 bases, the J end lost 0 bases, and 12 bases lay between the germline ends. Written as DNA, the CDR3 is TGTGCCAGCAGCTTATGGCAGGGGCTTAGCACAGATACGCAGTATTTT. This codes for CASSLWQGLSTDTQYF.

This clonotype was counted ten times or more. Written as DNA, the CDR3 is TGTGCCAGCAGCCTCGACAGGTACCAAGAGACCCAGTACTTC. Residues: CASSLDRYQETQYF. The chain employs TRBV5-6 and TRBJ2-5, with a weak D call TRBD1 (6 bases). The CDR3 extends over 14 amino acids. V was pared by 4 bases and J by 0 bases, with 10 bases between. In germline, CDR1 is SGHDT, CDR2 YYEEEE.

This clonotype was picked up a small number of times. The chain couples TRBV7-2 to TRBJ2-3; 12 bases line up with TRBD2. This CDR3 spans 16 amino acids. From germline, CDR1 is SGHTA and CDR2 FQGNSA. With V trimmed by 5 bases and J by 0 bases, 3 bases remained unmatched. The CDR3, as DNA: TGTGCCAGCAGCGGACTAGCGGGGCAGAGCACAGATACGCAGTATTTT. Protein product: CASSGLAGQSTDTQYF.

The V gene is TRBV5-1, the J gene TRBJ2-2; TRBD1 matches at 8 bases. Germline trimming cut 4 bases from V and 4 bases from J; bases unmatched to any gene: 3. There are 14 residues in the CDR3. Germline V CDR1 and CDR2: SGHRS, YFSETQ. The DNA for the CDR3 is TGCGCCAGCAGCACGGGACAGGCCACCGGGGAGCTGTTTTTT. It encodes CASSTGQATGELFF.

V and J are TRBV15 and TRBJ2-2, with 9 nucleotides matching TRBD1. Per the germline V gene, CDR1 is LNHNV and CDR2 is YYDKDF (reference sequence). The V gene end was trimmed by 6 bases and the J gene end by 5 bases; junction bases not matched to a gene: 7. The CDR3 loop spans 15 amino acids. Written as DNA, the CDR3 is TGTGCCACCAGAAAGGGACAGGGCTGGACCGGGGAGCTGTTTTTT. Amino acids: CATRKGQGWTGELFF. The full variable domain, with the rest looked up from reference TRBV15 and TRBJ2-2, is DAMVIQNPRYQVTQFGKPVTLSCSQTLNHNVMYWYQQKSSQAPKLLFHYYDKDFNNEADTPDNFQSRRPNTSFCFLDIRSPGLGDTAMYLCATRKGQGWTGELFFGEGSRLTVL.

This clonotype was seen many times. The chain has TRBV10-3 and TRBJ1-2; D may be TRBD1 (5 bases). This CDR3 has 19 amino acids. The germline V gene encodes CDR1 ENHRY and CDR2 SYGVKD. V shed 0 bases and J shed 2 bases, with 22 bases lying between them. CDR3 DNA: TGTGCCATCAGTGAGTCCCCCCAGGGATCCGCCTATCAAAACTATGGCTACACCTTC. This encodes CAISESPQGSAYQNYGYTF.

This clonotype was picked up a small number of times. The chain is built from TRBV6-6 and TRBJ1-5; unclear D gene. CDR3 size: 13 residues. The V gene lost 4 bases and the J gene lost 3 bases, with 7 bases spanning the gap. Per germline, CDR1 MNHNY and CDR2 SVGAGI (reference sequence). The CDR3 region has the DNA TGTGCCAGCAGTTCACTTGACAATCAGCCCCAGCATTTT. Translated, it gives CASSSLDNQPQHF.

This clonotype turned up a few times. This chain joins TRBV5-1 and TRBJ2-5, with TRBD2 identical over 9 bases. The V and J ends lost 4 bases and 11 bases, in that order; junction bases with no gene match: 12. This CDR3 contains 14 residues. Germline values: CDR1 SGHRS, CDR2 YFSETQ. The CDR3 DNA reads TGCGCCAGCAGCAGAGGCGGGGGGGCGATTGAGCAGTACTTC. It encodes CASSRGGGAIEQYF.

This clonotype was found a few times. The chain employs TRBV7-2 and TRBJ2-2, with 7 bases fitting TRBD2. The CDR3 has 18 amino acids. The V and J ends lost 4 bases and 0 bases, in that order; junction bases with no gene match: 11. Germline V gives CDR1 SGHTA, CDR2 FQGNSA. CDR3 bases: TGTGCCAGCAGCTCCCTTGGGAGGGGCCCGACGAACACCGGGGAGCTGTTTTTT. This codes for CASSSLGRGPTNTGELFF.

This clonotype has only a few counts. The rearrangement uses TRBV3-1 and TRBJ2-7; D remains ambiguous. The CDR3 has 12 residues. The germline V gene encodes CDR1 LGHDT and CDR2 YNNKEL (reference sequence). V was pared by 3 bases and J by 7 bases, with 10 bases between. CDR3 coding DNA: TGTGCCAGCAGCCAGGCAAGGGCTGAGCAGTACTTC. Protein: CASSQARAEQYF.

The chain has TRBV15 and TRBJ2-7; D perhaps matches TRBD2 (5 bases). The tail of the sequence fits TRBJ2-5 better, so the J call may be wrong. This CDR3 region has 15 residues. Germline CDR1 LNHNV, CDR2 YYDKDF (reference sequence). The CDR3, as DNA: TGTGCCACCAGCGGAGGCAGTTTTGGCCAAGAGACCCAGTACTTC. Its translation is CATSGGSFGQETQYF.

A word on this clonotype: A much larger clone sits a single nucleotide away, making a read error possible. This chain connects TRBV4-1 to TRBJ2-3; no definite D call. The V end lost 3 bases, the J end lost 4 bases, and 11 bases lay between the germline ends. The germline CDR1 and CDR2 sequences are MGHRA and YSYEKL. This CDR3 has 14 amino acids. CDR3: CASSHSPQADTQYF. In nucleotides, the CDR3 is TGCGCCAGCAGCCACAGTCCCCAGGCAGATACGCAGTATTTT.